This T cell receptor beta chain was retrieved from a study of radiation and T cells in renal cell carcinoma. In germline, CDR1 is SGHTA, CDR2 FQGNSA. With V trimmed by 1 base and J by 6 bases, 1 base remained unmatched. This CDR3 spans 13 amino acids. The data were produced by immunoSEQ multiplex PCR, yet TCRdb's version contains in-frame clones alone and is incomplete. Of 130,000 to 150,000 clones in the sample, 75% to 90% were seen once. This clone is a singleton in its sample. As for time point: blood 4 weeks post-SBRT, at nephrectomy. Treatment reported: 15 Gy SBRT to primary tumor, nephrectomy 4 weeks later.

The chain employs TRBV7-2 and TRBJ2-3; 7 bases align to TRBD1. The sequence was collected from a woman between 50 and 59 years old with renal cell carcinoma. Here the sequenced sample was blood, taken from a patient whose treatment included radiotherapy and nephrectomy. The CDR3 here is CASSLVRGDTQYF. The CDR3 DNA sequence: TGTGCCAGCAGCTTAGTCAGGGGGGATACGCAGTATTTT.